This TCR beta chain was obtained from a study of T cells after yellow fever vaccination. Broader study findings: A large majority of primary-vaccination clones showed up again after the booster (approximately 95% CD4, around 90% CD8).

Germline assignment: CDR1 LGHNA and CDR2 YSLEER. This CDR3 has 16 residues. V lost 3 bases and J lost 1, with 12 bases in between. This clonotype was seen repeatedly, ten times or more. Its antigen is currently unknown. In making TCR cDNA, 5'RACE template switching added a universal primer site and UMIs to it. TCRdb used MiXCR to reprocess the 5' RACE reads, holding one entry per CDR3 protein. The sample has around 150,000 distinct CDR3 sequences, under 7.5% seen once. Sequenced material: CD4+ T cells sorted from PBMCs, taken about 5 days after the first yellow fever vaccination. V usage is TRBV4-3 and J usage is TRBJ2-2; D gene unclear. The clonotype originates from a man in his late teens or twenties who received the YFV17D yellow fever vaccine. CDR3 protein: CASSHPAPVNTGELFF. In nucleotides, the CDR3 is TGCGCCAGCAGCCACCCGGCTCCAGTGAACACCGGGGAGCTGTTTTTT.